A single sample is the source of the 21 T cell receptor beta chains below, sequenced in a study of blood T cell repertoires in COVID-19. Measured with immunoSEQ multiplex PCR; TCRdb has only the in-frame clones, and not every one. The sample includes 100,000 or so clones, roughly 84% of them seen just once. The sequencing sample was made of peripheral blood. These receptors came from a woman in her fifties or sixties in a cohort sampled during active or convalescent COVID-19.

The chain employs TRBV30 and TRBJ1-5; D gene ambiguous. The CDR3 totals 15 residues. Germline V gives CDR1 GTSNPN, CDR2 SVGIG (reference sequence). Trimming removed 3 bases from V and 2 bases from J, with 14 bases in between. CDR3 loop: CAWSHGVIGNQPQHF. The CDR3 DNA reads TGTGCCTGGAGCCACGGGGTTATCGGCAATCAGCCCCAGCATTTT.

This chain joins TRBV19 and TRBJ1-1, with TRBD1 as a possible D gene (6 bases). CDR1 and CDR2 from the germline V gene are LNHDA and SQIVND (reference sequence). The CDR3 runs 15 residues. With 3 bases removed from V and 5 bases from J, the gap between germline ends came to 16 bases. In nucleotides, the CDR3 is TGTGCCAGTAGTATTCGGACAGCGGGGGTGACTGAAGCTTTCTTT. Translating it yields CASSIRTAGVTEAFF.

This clone has more than one count but fewer than ten. This chain connects TRBV11-3 to TRBJ1-1, with 7 bases fitting TRBD1. V shed 1 base, J shed 6 bases, and the junction held 5 bases outside the gene matches. Looked up from germline, CDR1 is SGHNT and CDR2 is YENEEA. The CDR3 extends over 14 amino acids. CDR3 protein: CASSLGQGGPEAFF. CDR3 DNA: TGTGCCAGCAGCTTAGGACAGGGAGGCCCTGAAGCTTTCTTT.

This rearrangement joins TRBV19 to TRBJ1-6; 7 bases are a match to TRBD1. Trimming cost V 5 bases and J 5 bases; bases outside gene matches: 6. Germline lookup yields CDR1 LNHDA and CDR2 SQIVND (reference sequence). CDR3 length: 15 residues. The CDR3 loop reads CASSAGQSDNSPLHF. The CDR3 nucleotides read TGTGCCAGTAGTGCGGGACAGAGTGATAATTCACCCCTCCACTTT.

The rearrangement uses TRBV6-5 and TRBJ2-7; D call uncertain. The ends were cut back, 0 bases at V and 2 bases at J, with 8 bases in the middle. Looked up from germline, CDR1 is MNHEY and CDR2 is SVGAGI. There are 14 residues in the CDR3. The CDR3 sequence is CASSYSWQTYEQYF. In DNA, the CDR3 is TGTGCCAGCAGTTACTCGTGGCAGACCTACGAGCAGTACTTC.

V usage is TRBV2 and J usage is TRBJ1-6; tentatively, D is TRBD1 (6 bases). The CDR3 totals 15 residues. Germline CDR1 reads SNHLY; CDR2 reads FYNNEI. V shed 7 bases and J shed 3 bases, with 13 bases lying between them. The CDR3 is CASKGDAGYNSPLHF. The CDR3 region has the DNA TGTGCCAGCAAGGGGGACGCCGGCTATAATTCACCCCTCCACTTT.

The chain carries TRBV24-1 and TRBJ2-1; TRBD2 matches at 15 bases. CDR1 is KGHDR, CDR2 SFDVKD, per germline. The J segment lost 0 bases and the V segment lost 6 bases, leaving 17 bases of the junction unmatched. This CDR3 spans 22 amino acids. CDR3 DNA sequence: TGTGCCACCAGTCCTGGGACTAGCGGGAGGTCGGATTGGATAAACTCCTACAATGAGCAGTTCTTC. Amino acid sequence: CATSPGTSGRSDWINSYNEQFF.

V usage is TRBV6-5 and J usage is TRBJ1-6; a weak D match, TRBD1 (6 bases). The CDR3 is 16 residues long. Germline V gene lookup returns CDR1 MNHEY and CDR2 SVGAGI. V was cut by 3 bases and J by 8 bases, with 17 bases left in between. The CDR3 here is CASSYPPTGRDSPLHF. CDR3 bases: TGTGCCAGCAGTTATCCGCCTACAGGGAGAGATTCACCCCTCCACTTT.

The rearrangement joins TRBV6-5 to TRBJ2-1; TRBD2 might be the D (6 bases). Germline loops: CDR1 MNHEY, CDR2 SVGAGI. V lost 7 bases and J 10 bases, leaving 14 bases between the germline ends. CDR3 length equals 12 residues. CDR3 protein: CASTQGAGEQFF. CDR3 nucleotides: TGTGCCAGCACTCAAGGGGCGGGGGAGCAGTTCTTC.

The chain carries TRBV7-2 and TRBJ2-2; no firm D call. Germline assignment: CDR1 SGHTA and CDR2 FQGNSA. Trimming pared 4 bases from V and 4 bases from J, leaving 7 bases between. CDR3 length: 13 residues. The CDR3: CASSYTATGELFF. In nucleotides, the CDR3 is TGTGCCAGCAGCTATACAGCCACCGGGGAGCTGTTTTTT.

The chain links TRBV5-1 to TRBJ1-1; D possibly corresponds to TRBD1 (5 bases). Trimming stripped 4 bases from V and 2 bases from J, with 15 bases between. CDR1 is SGHRS, CDR2 YFSETQ, per germline. The CDR3 totals 15 residues. The CDR3 DNA sequence: TGCGCCAGCAGCCTCCTAGGGGCCACTAACACTGAAGCTTTCTTT. This encodes CASSLLGATNTEAFF.

The CDR3 loop is CASSTTGGGNQPQHF. CDR3 DNA: TGTGCCAGCAGCACCACAGGGGGCGGAAATCAGCCCCAGCATTTT. This chain uses TRBV7-2 with TRBJ1-5; 9 nucleotides match TRBD1. V lost 5 bases, J lost 4 bases, and 6 bases stayed unmatched. The CDR3 extends over 15 amino acids. Per germline, CDR1 SGHTA and CDR2 FQGNSA. Variable domain in full (rest from reference TRBV7-2 and TRBJ1-5): GAGVSQSPSNKVTEKGKDVELRCDPISGHTALYWYRQSLGQGLEFLIYFQGNSAPDKSGLPSDRFSAERTGGSVSTLTIQRTQQEDSAVYLCASSTTGGGNQPQHFGDGTRLSIL.

The CDR3 reads CASATPGTMFYNEQFF. CDR3 in DNA: TGCGCCAGCGCGACCCCGGGAACCATGTTTTACAATGAGCAGTTCTTC. This sequence joins TRBV10-2 and TRBJ2-1; D might be TRBD2 (5 bases). V was clipped by 8 bases and J by 4 bases, with 21 bases between them. From germline, CDR1 is WSHSY and CDR2 SAAADI. The CDR3 is 16 amino acids.

In this sample, this clone turned up a few times. V usage is TRBV7-2 and J usage is TRBJ2-7, with 11 bases identical to TRBD2. CDR1 and CDR2 from the germline V gene are SGHTA and FQGNSA. V lost 3 bases, J lost 0 bases, and 1 base stayed unmatched. This CDR3 is built from 15 residues. The CDR3 spells CASSLGLAVSYEQYF. The CDR3 nucleotides are TGTGCCAGCAGCTTGGGACTAGCGGTCTCCTACGAGCAGTACTTC.

This clone appeared a single time. The rearrangement links TRBV5-5 to TRBJ2-1, with TRBD1 matching 9 bases. The CDR3 has 14 residues. V shed 4 bases, J shed 7 bases, and the junction held 6 bases outside the gene matches. Germline CDR1 SGHKS, CDR2 YYEKEE (reference sequence). Here the CDR3 DNA reads TGTGCCAGCAGCGGGGGGACAGGGATAAATGAGCAGTTCTTC. It specifies CASSGGTGINEQFF.

This clone was recorded only once. This chain joins TRBV5-1 and TRBJ2-3; TRBD1 aligns across 9 bases. After removal of 2 bases from V and 3 bases from J, the junction contained 7 bases not matched to a gene. Germline loops: CDR1 SGHRS, CDR2 YFSETQ. This CDR3 spans 16 amino acids. The CDR3 DNA is TGCGCCAGCAGCTTTTACGGGACAGGGTTTACAGATACGCAGTATTTT. Amino acid sequence: CASSFYGTGFTDTQYF.

The chain links TRBV6-5 to TRBJ2-3; 9 bases agree with TRBD1. The CDR3 consists of 15 residues. The germline gives CDR1 MNHEY, CDR2 SVGAGI. The junction had 8 bases not matched to a gene; V was cut back by 9 bases and J by 1 base. The CDR3 DNA follows: TGTGCCAGTAAGAACCGGGACAGGGGCACAGATACGCAGTATTTT. It encodes CASKNRDRGTDTQYF.

This clone was observed a few times. V usage is TRBV19 and J usage is TRBJ1-2; 7 bases agree with TRBD1. The germline V gene encodes CDR1 LNHDA and CDR2 SQIVND (reference sequence). The CDR3 extends over 14 amino acids. Unmatched junction bases numbered 12, after V lost 6 bases and J lost 8 bases. The CDR3 sequence is CASSFADRAGGYTF. The CDR3 nucleotides read TGTGCCAGTAGCTTCGCTGACAGGGCTGGCGGCTACACCTTC.

The CDR3 here is CASSQGGTGRETQYF. The CDR3 DNA is TGTGCCAGCAGCCAAGGGGGGACAGGGAGAGAGACCCAGTACTTC. The rearrangement links TRBV4-2 to TRBJ2-5, with TRBD1 matching over 9 bases. Germline assignment: CDR1 LGHNA and CDR2 YNFKEQ. V lost 1 base to trimming and J lost 4 bases; unmatched junction nucleotides: 4. The CDR3 is 15 residues long.

The chain joins TRBV7-9 to TRBJ1-5; TRBD1 matches at 7 bases. Losses at the gene ends were 9 bases for V and 4 bases for J; bases not matched to a gene: 18. Per the germline V gene, CDR1 is SEHNR and CDR2 is FQNEAQ (reference sequence). The CDR3 runs 17 residues. The CDR3 DNA reads as TGTGCCAGAGACGAAAAGGAGGGACAGAGGAGAAATCAGCCCCAGCATTTT. Translation: CARDEKEGQRRNQPQHF.

The rearrangement uses TRBV28 and TRBJ1-5; D is unclear. V lost 5 bases, J lost 2 bases, and 10 bases lay in between. The CDR3 contains 14 residues. CDR1 and CDR2 from the germline V gene are MDHEN and SYDVKM. The chain's CDR3 is CASSRGGGNQPQHF. CDR3 sequence (DNA): TGTGCCAGCAGTCGCGGCGGGGGCAATCAGCCCCAGCATTTT. Full variable domain (outside the CDR3, taken from reference TRBV28 and TRBJ1-5): DVKVTQSSRYLVKRTGEKVFLECVQDMDHENMFWYRQDPGLGLRLIYFSYDVKMKEKGDIPEGYSVSREKKERFSLILESASTNQTSMYLCASSRGGGNQPQHFGDGTRLSIL.